This TCR beta chain appears in the sequencing data of a study of T-cell reconstitution after alpha-beta-depleted transplantation in children. Whole-study results and caveats: By about two months after transplant, alpha-beta T cells reportedly arose from several hundred graft clones that had expanded.

V lost 0 bases, J lost 0 bases, and 6 bases lay in between. CDR1 LGHNA and CDR2 YSLEER come from the germline V gene. The CDR3 length is 15 residues. TCRbeta library preparation incorporated unique molecular identifiers. TCRdb reanalysed the PCR reads using MiXCR and keeps one entry per CDR3 protein. The sample contains about 460,000 distinct CDR3 sequences, 10% to 12% of which appear only once. This clonotype has just a few counts. Its specificity is unknown. This rearrangement joins TRBV4-3 to TRBJ1-5; no definite D call. This clonotype was sampled from a female patient between 2 and 15 years old who had a stem cell transplant for aplastic anemia, so the T cells may come from the graft donor. The sample here was PBMCs, mostly from graft donor cells, taken 180 days after TCRalphabeta/CD19-depleted stem cell transplant. The CDR3 region is CASSQEPNSNQPQHF. Written as DNA, the CDR3 is TGCGCCAGCAGCCAAGAGCCGAATAGCAATCAGCCCCAGCATTTT.